This TCR beta chain came from a study of Graves' ophthalmopathy and Graves' hyperthyroidism (dated by TCRdb to 2016 to 2019). With regard to the full study: Stable hyperthyroidism was defined as no progression to ophthalmopathy within 18 months of follow-up. The study used TCR beta repertoire signatures to distinguish Graves' ophthalmopathy from Graves' hyperthyroidism and to predict progression to ophthalmopathy. In total, 135 blood samples were TCR-sequenced: roughly 45 ophthalmopathy, some 80 hyperthyroidism and roughly 17 hyperthyroidism-to-ophthalmopathy patients. To explore V-J signatures that separate ophthalmopathy from hyperthyroidism, a discovery set of approximately 100 patients was enrolled, consisting of about 43 with ophthalmopathy and roughly 60 with stable hyperthyroidism. For independent validation, a separate cohort was made up of fewer than 20 hyperthyroidism patients plus 17 patients who later progressed from hyperthyroidism to ophthalmopathy. In about six hyperthyroidism patients, the T-cell repertoires found in thyroid tissue were compared with those found in blood. Once sampling was done, hyperthyroidism patients were given methimazole at a starting dose of 30 mg daily, while ophthalmopathy patients were given high-dose intravenous methylprednisolone.

About this clonotype itself: This clone's antigen is unknown. Base qualities are not recorded, but no much larger clone differs from it by a single base.

For repertoire sequencing, TCR beta CDR3 regions were amplified from RNA transcripts. A first-round RT-PCR used HTBI primers with the Qiagen OneStep RT-PCR kit, followed by a second-round multiplex PCR, size selection and purification. Sequencing of the libraries was carried out on an Illumina HiSeq2000 in paired-end mode with 100 bp reads. The study's own analysis went as follows. SOAPnuke was used to process the reads, throwing out any read that had adapters, had uncalled bases, had a mean Phred below 15, or lacked an exact constant-primer or identifier match. COPE v1.2.5 was used to merge high-quality paired reads. Clonotypes were defined as unique nucleotide sequences and were aligned to IMGT TRB V, D and J references using MiTCR v1.1. The analysis was limited to V-J combinations with a frequency above 0.0001, which together covered 99.2% of the repertoires. For each V-J combination, a TCR clonal expansion and chaos score was defined as the ratio of F50 clonal expansion to chaos observed in the TCRdist matrix. Welch's t-statistics and random forest were used to narrow the features down to about twelve V-J combinations, which were then fed into a naive Bayes classifier. The Morisita-Horn index was used to measure how similar the thyroid and blood repertoires were. TCRdb reworked the public reads: Q25 trimming with fastp, MiXCR clone assembly, productive beta chains retained. Each CDR3 protein gets just one entry, which takes the most common genes and DNA from the rows behind it. These V and J calls derive from TCRdb rather than the authors' analysis. This sample lists over a million distinct CDR3 sequences; about 40% were detected once. The ten largest clones take up 11% of the sample.

Hyperthyroidism patients were newly diagnosed, were aged 18 to 65 years, and had a disease duration under 2 months. Patients were excluded if they had other autoimmune diseases, uncontrolled infections, pregnancy or lactation. Diagnosis relied on clinical symptoms, serum thyroxine, TRAb, thyroid ultrasound and orbital computed tomography. Trizol reagent was used to extract the total RNA, and its quality was then checked on an Agilent 2100 Bioanalyzer. The germline V gene (reference sequence) supplies CDR1 SEHNR and CDR2 FQNEAQ. Trimming accounts for 5 bases at V and 0 bases at J, while the number of junction bases matched to no gene is 5. The CDR3 numbers 15 residues from cysteine through phenylalanine. The CDR3 DNA has 45 bases and is translated from base 1. Points the paper makes about the study in general: In cross-validation, the 13-signature model distinguished ophthalmopathy from stable hyperthyroidism with approximately 88% sensitivity and 81.08% specificity, and in the test set the corresponding values were around 78% and 73%. No statistical method was used to predetermine the sample size, and group allocation was not hidden from the investigators. Most of the expanded thyroid clonotypes with a frequency above 0.001 were also detected in blood, and it was suggested that the thyroid immune response may be reflected by blood repertoires. In validation, the model predicted ophthalmopathy progression with more than 55% sensitivity and around 72% specificity; some 13 predicted patients were CT-confirmed with GO in a median of around 6 months.

Specimen: peripheral blood or thyroid tissue (not recorded which). The chain uses TRBV7-9 and TRBJ2-3; 7 nucleotides in the junction match TRBD2. The clonotype comes from an adult man with Graves' hyperthyroidism. The CDR3 reads as follows: CASSPEGGSTDTQYF. The nucleotide sequence reads TGTGCCAGCAGCCCAGAGGGAGGGAGCACAGATACGCAGTATTTT.